Listed here are 30 T cell receptor beta chains from one sample, sequenced in a study of shared clonotypes between healthy human individuals. The protocol was immunoSEQ multiplex PCR, while the TCRdb copy is restricted to in-frame clones and leaves out a portion. The top ten hold around 0.33% of the sample, which has approximately 1.5 million clones, about 98.5% seen once. The sample consisted of naive CD4+ T cells sorted from blood. Documented subset: CD45RA+ positively selected. All receptors derive from a young man in good health.

The gene calls are TRBV7-4 and TRBJ1-5; D uncertain. CDR1 SGHVT and CDR2 SQSDAQ come from the germline V gene. CDR3 length: 11 residues. Trimming pared 7 bases from V and 3 bases from J, leaving 4 bases between. The CDR3 DNA is TGTGCCAGCACCCTCAATCAGCCCCAGCATTTT. Its translation is CASTLNQPQHF. The full variable domain, with the rest looked up from reference TRBV7-4 and TRBJ1-5, is GAGVSQSPRYKVAKRGRDVALRCDSISGHVTLYWYRQTLGQGSEVLTYSQSDAQRDKSGRPSGRFSAERPERSVSTLKIQRTEQGDSAVYLCASTLNQPQHFGDGTRLSIL.

The V gene is TRBV6-1, the J gene TRBJ2-3; 8 nucleotides match TRBD2. Germline-derived CDR1 and CDR2 are MNHNS and SASEGT. V was clipped by 4 bases and J by 2 bases; unmatched bases: 5. The CDR3 contains 15 residues. CDR3: CASSAIAGPTDTQYF. The CDR3 DNA sequence: TGTGCCAGCAGTGCCATAGCGGGGCCCACAGATACGCAGTATTTT.

Notes on this clone: This CDR3 is also generated by other DNA sequences in the sample. This chain links TRBV7-9 with TRBJ1-1, with D hard to call. CDR1 and CDR2 from the germline V gene are SEHNR and FQNEAQ (reference sequence). CDR3 length: 11 residues. V lost 0 bases and J 7 bases, leaving 3 bases between the germline ends. The CDR3 DNA reads TGTGCCAGCAGCTTAGCGGTTGAAGCTTTCTTT. Translated: CASSLAVEAFF.

CDR3 protein: CASSLNARNNEQFF. In nucleotides, the CDR3 is TGTGCCAGCAGCTTAAATGCGAGGAACAATGAGCAGTTCTTC. The J gene is TRBJ2-1, the V gene TRBV11-3; D gene ambiguous. V shed 2 bases and J shed 5 bases, with 10 bases lying between them. Looked up from germline, CDR1 is SGHNT and CDR2 is YENEEA. The CDR3 is 14 residues long.

The chain has TRBV9 and TRBJ1-5; weak D call: TRBD1 (6 bases). Trimming pared 3 bases from V and 9 bases from J, leaving 16 bases between. The V gene's germline CDR1 is SGDLS and CDR2 YYNGEE. The CDR3 length is 14 residues. Written as DNA, the CDR3 is TGTGCCAGCAGCGCGGGGACACCCATCGCGCCCCAGCATTTT. This encodes CASSAGTPIAPQHF.

This clone was seen a single time. J is TRBJ2-2 and V is TRBV19; 8 nucleotides line up with TRBD2. The CDR3 has 16 residues. V shed 5 bases and J 5 bases; nucleotides not matched to a gene: 10. Germline-derived CDR1 and CDR2 are LNHDA and SQIVND (reference sequence). CDR3 sequence: CASSRPAGVLTGELFF. CDR3 bases: TGTGCCAGTAGTCGGCCAGCGGGAGTTCTTACCGGGGAGCTGTTTTTT.

Remarks on this clone: The same CDR3 is also encoded by other DNA sequences in this sample. This chain connects TRBV27 to TRBJ2-7; 11 bases line up with TRBD1. This CDR3 contains 14 residues. V shed 6 bases and J 2 bases; nucleotides not matched to a gene: 3. Germline CDR1 and CDR2: MNHEY and SMNVEV (reference sequence). DNA for the CDR3: TGTGCCAGCAGCCTGGGACAGGGGGCCTACGAGCAGTACTTC. This encodes CASSLGQGAYEQYF.

The chain couples TRBV5-6 to TRBJ2-7; 8 nucleotides line up with TRBD1. Germline CDR1 reads SGHDT; CDR2 reads YYEEEE. CDR3 size: 15 residues. V was pared by 4 bases and J by 6 bases, with 12 bases of the junction left unmatched. CDR3 in DNA: TGTGCCAGCAGCCTTCAGCGCGGACAGGGCCTCGAGCAGTACTTC. As protein: CASSLQRGQGLEQYF.

The V gene is TRBV7-3, the J gene TRBJ2-3, with D possibly TRBD1 on 5 matching bases. Per the germline V gene, CDR1 is SGHTA and CDR2 is FQGTGA. CDR3 length: 15 residues. Trimming pared 4 bases from V and 10 bases from J, leaving 21 bases between. The CDR3 nucleotides read TGTGCCAGCAGCTCAACCCCGCTGGGGCCTGTACCGCAGTATTTT. This sequence encodes CASSSTPLGPVPQYF.

This clone was detected only once. The chain recombines TRBV2 with TRBJ1-3; D remains unclear. V was clipped by 6 bases and J by 0 bases, with 12 bases between them. The germline gives CDR1 SNHLY, CDR2 FYNNEI. The CDR3 is 15 amino acids. In nucleotides, the CDR3 is TGTGCCAGCAGGTCCGACGGGAGCTCTGGAAACACCATATATTTT. Amino acids: CASRSDGSSGNTIYF.

The V and J genes are TRBV6-1 and TRBJ1-2; 9 nucleotides align to TRBD1. V gave up 0 bases and J gave up 4 bases; unmatched junction bases: 3. The CDR3 is 15 amino acids. The germline CDR1 and CDR2 sequences are MNHNS and SASEGT. CDR3 nucleotides: TGTGCCAGCAGTGAAGCGAGGGACAGGGTCTATGGCTACACCTTC. Protein sequence: CASSEARDRVYGYTF.

J is TRBJ1-1 and V is TRBV11-3; possibly TRBD1 for D (6 bases). The CDR3 consists of 17 residues. Germline V gene data show CDR1 as SGHNT and CDR2 as YENEEA. The germline V and J ends were trimmed by 5 bases and 8 bases, with 27 bases remaining between them. CDR3 region: CASSPSMGASGTREAFF. CDR3 nucleotides: TGTGCCAGCAGCCCCAGTATGGGGGCAAGCGGGACAAGGGAAGCTTTCTTT.

About this clone: The same CDR3 is also encoded by other DNA sequences in this sample. The chain is built from TRBV4-1 and TRBJ1-2; D is undetermined. This CDR3 region has 13 residues. V was shortened by 1 base and J by 4 bases, with 7 bases between the two germline ends. Per germline, CDR1 MGHRA and CDR2 YSYEKL. CDR3 amino acids: CASSQGGGYGYTF. The CDR3 DNA follows: TGCGCCAGCAGCCAAGGTGGTGGCTATGGCTACACCTTC.

The J gene is TRBJ2-5, the V gene TRBV28, with a possible D match to TRBD2 (7 bases). From germline, CDR1 is MDHEN and CDR2 SYDVKM. The V end was cut by 2 bases, the J end by 4 bases, with 14 bases between. The CDR3 extends over 15 amino acids. CDR3 nucleotide sequence: TGTGCCAGCAGTTTAACCGCAGGGGAGGGAGAGACCCAGTACTTC. Its protein is CASSLTAGEGETQYF.

J is TRBJ1-2 and V is TRBV25-1; D is unclear. Germline V gene sequence: CDR1 MGHDK, CDR2 SYGVNS. Trimming removed 4 bases from V and 4 bases from J, with 7 bases in between. The CDR3 sequence is 12 residues long. The CDR3 sequence is CASSVGGYGYTF. CDR3 in DNA: TGTGCCAGCAGTGTCGGAGGCTATGGCTACACCTTC.

The chain carries TRBV10-1 and TRBJ1-3; D uncertain. The V end was cut by 4 bases, the J end by 4 bases, with 11 bases between. This CDR3 comprises 14 residues. CDR1 is WNHNN, CDR2 SYGVQD, per germline (reference sequence). CDR3 in DNA: TGCGCCAGCAGTGGAGAGGTCTCGGGAAACACCATATATTTT. This sequence encodes CASSGEVSGNTIYF.

The genes are TRBV7-7 and TRBJ2-1; 12 bases map to TRBD2. CDR1 is SSHAT, CDR2 FNYEAQ, per germline (reference sequence). CDR3 length equals 16 residues. The V gene end was trimmed by 4 bases and the J gene end by 3 bases; junction bases not matched to a gene: 4. The CDR3 region has the DNA TGTGCCAGCAGCTCACTGACTAGCGGGAGCTACAATGAGCAGTTCTTC. Its translation is CASSSLTSGSYNEQFF.

The rearrangement links TRBV10-1 to TRBJ2-2, with 9 bases that match TRBD2. V lost 0 bases, J lost 7 bases, and 6 bases stayed unmatched. Per germline, CDR1 WNHNN and CDR2 SYGVQD (reference sequence). This CDR3 contains 16 residues. The CDR3 protein is CASSESGGRAFGELFF. CDR3 DNA sequence: TGCGCCAGCAGTGAGTCGGGCGGGAGGGCCTTCGGGGAGCTGTTTTTT.

The J gene is TRBJ1-1, the V gene TRBV7-9; D is unresolved. There are 15 residues in the CDR3. The germline CDR1 and CDR2 sequences are SEHNR and FQNEAQ (reference sequence). V was trimmed by 5 bases and J by 6 bases, leaving 19 bases between them. CDR3 nucleotides: TGTGCCAGCAGCCCCTTGTTGATCCTCCTTCCTGAAGCTTTCTTT. Residues: CASSPLLILLPEAFF. Full variable domain (remainder filled in from reference TRBV7-9 and TRBJ1-1): DTGVSQNPRHKITKRGQNVTFRCDPISEHNRLYWYRQTLGQGPEFLTYFQNEAQLEKSRLLSDRFSAERPKGSFSTLEIQRTEQGDSAMYLCASSPLLILLPEAFFGQGTRLTVV.

The chain joins TRBV27 to TRBJ1-1, with D maybe TRBD1 (6 bases). There are 14 residues in the CDR3. Germline loops: CDR1 MNHEY, CDR2 SMNVEV (reference sequence). Trimming shortened V by 5 bases and J by 5 bases, and 15 bases separated the two germline ends. CDR3 in amino acids: CASSRGGWSTEAFF. CDR3 nucleotides: TGTGCCAGCAGTCGAGGGGGGTGGAGTACTGAAGCTTTCTTT.

The chain recombines TRBV2 with TRBJ1-5, with a weak D call TRBD1 (5 bases). Germline V gene data show CDR1 as SNHLY and CDR2 as FYNNEI. This CDR3 spans 17 amino acids. Trimming took 2 bases from V and 4 from J, leaving 18 bases between them. The CDR3 sequence: CASSEPYWGRPNQPQHF. The CDR3 bases are TGTGCCAGCAGTGAACCGTACTGGGGCCGACCAAATCAGCCCCAGCATTTT.

The gene calls are TRBV5-1 and TRBJ2-5; maybe TRBD1 (6 bases). This CDR3 is built from 15 residues. Trimming took 4 bases from V and 1 from J, leaving 14 bases between them. Germline values: CDR1 SGHRS, CDR2 YFSETQ. DNA for the CDR3: TGCGCCAGCAGCAACCCACAGGGTTCCCAAGAGACCCAGTACTTC. It encodes CASSNPQGSQETQYF.

The chain employs TRBV7-2 and TRBJ2-1, with D possibly TRBD1 on 6 matching bases. The length of the CDR3 is 15 residues. The germline gives CDR1 SGHTA, CDR2 FQGNSA. V was cut by 5 bases and J by 2 bases, with 13 bases left in between. CDR3 sequence (DNA): TGTGCCAGCAGCGGGGCAAAGGGGGCCTACAATGAGCAGTTCTTC. Amino acids: CASSGAKGAYNEQFF.

The chain recombines TRBV11-2 with TRBJ2-7; 10 bases map to TRBD2. CDR1 is SGHAT, CDR2 FQNNGV, per germline. This CDR3 spans 17 amino acids. J was trimmed by 3 bases and V by 5 bases; bases with no gene match: 13. DNA of the CDR3: TGTGCCAGCAGCCTCGCCAGCCTAGCGGGAGCAGACTACGAGCAGTACTTC. Protein: CASSLASLAGADYEQYF.

The gene calls are TRBV7-8 and TRBJ2-3, with 9 bases that match TRBD2. Germline V CDR1 and CDR2: SGHVS, FQNEAQ. The J segment lost 0 bases and the V segment lost 4 bases, leaving 20 bases of the junction unmatched. The CDR3 totals 21 residues. CDR3 DNA sequence: TGTGCCAGCAGCTCCCCCTCCCCCCTGACTAGCGGCGAGCGGAGCACAGATACGCAGTATTTT. This gives the protein CASSSPSPLTSGERSTDTQYF.

CDR3 DNA sequence: TGCAGCTCTCGCCAGGGGAACACTGAAGCTTTCTTT. It codes for CSSRQGNTEAFF. The V call is TRBV29-1, the J call TRBJ1-1, with D possibly being TRBD1 (5 bases). Germline V gene data show CDR1 as SQVTM and CDR2 as ANQGSEA. This CDR3 is built from 12 residues. V gave up 8 bases and J gave up 1 base, with 11 bases separating them.

The rearrangement uses TRBV7-2 and TRBJ2-5; tentative D call: TRBD1 (6 bases). Trimming cost V 3 bases and J 1 base, with 18 bases left between them. The CDR3 is 17 residues long. Germline V gene data show CDR1 as SGHTA and CDR2 as FQGNSA. CDR3 sequence reads: CASSFPLNGRGQETQYF. For the CDR3, the DNA is TGTGCCAGCAGCTTCCCCCTAAATGGCAGGGGCCAAGAGACCCAGTACTTC.

The J gene is TRBJ1-5, the V gene TRBV7-3; D remains ambiguous. CDR3 size: 14 residues. Germline V gene lookup returns CDR1 SGHTA and CDR2 FQGTGA. V was clipped by 5 bases and J by 9 bases, with 17 bases between them. The CDR3 loop is CASSQTLSGGPQHF. CDR3 sequence (DNA): TGTGCCAGCAGCCAAACCTTATCTGGTGGGCCCCAGCATTTT.

The V and J genes are TRBV11-3 and TRBJ2-2; 10 positions match TRBD2. This CDR3 comprises 17 residues. Germline assignment: CDR1 SGHNT and CDR2 YENEEA. The V and J ends lost 5 bases and 3 bases, in that order; junction bases with no gene match: 9. This chain's CDR3 is CASSKKGAGGDTGELFF. In DNA form, the CDR3 reads TGTGCCAGCAGCAAGAAAGGAGCGGGAGGGGACACCGGGGAGCTGTTTTTT. Full variable domain (missing parts from reference TRBV11-3 and TRBJ2-2): EAGVVQSPRYKIIEKKQPVAFWCNPISGHNTLYWYLQNLGQGPELLIRYENEEAVDDSQLPKDRFSAERLKGVDSTLKIQPAELGDSAVYLCASSKKGAGGDTGELFFGEGSRLTVL.

A single count supports this clone. The same CDR3 can be traced to other DNA sequences in this sample. The CDR3 is CASSLEGLAGVDEQFF. CDR3 DNA: TGCGCCAGCAGCTTGGAGGGCCTAGCGGGAGTCGATGAGCAGTTCTTC. V and J are TRBV5-1 and TRBJ2-1; 10 bases match TRBD2. The germline V gene has CDR1 SGHRS and CDR2 YFSETQ. Unmatched junction bases numbered 8, after V lost 0 bases and J lost 8 bases. The CDR3 runs 16 residues.